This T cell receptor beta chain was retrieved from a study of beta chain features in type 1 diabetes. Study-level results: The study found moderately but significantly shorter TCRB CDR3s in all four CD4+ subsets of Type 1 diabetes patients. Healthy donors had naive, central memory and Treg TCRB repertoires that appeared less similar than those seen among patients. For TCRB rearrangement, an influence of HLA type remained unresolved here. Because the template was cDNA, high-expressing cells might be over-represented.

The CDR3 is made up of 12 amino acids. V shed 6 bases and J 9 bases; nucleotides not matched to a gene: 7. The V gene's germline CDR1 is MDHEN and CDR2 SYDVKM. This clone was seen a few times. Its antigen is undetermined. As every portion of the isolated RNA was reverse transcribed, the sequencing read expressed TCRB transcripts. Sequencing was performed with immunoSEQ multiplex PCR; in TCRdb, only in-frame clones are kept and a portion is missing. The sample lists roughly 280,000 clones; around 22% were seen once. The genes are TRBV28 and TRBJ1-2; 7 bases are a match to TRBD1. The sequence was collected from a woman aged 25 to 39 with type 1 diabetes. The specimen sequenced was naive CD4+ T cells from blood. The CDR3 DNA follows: TGTGCCAGCAGCCCGGACAGGCGTAGCTACACCTTC. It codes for CASSPDRRSYTF.